Shown below are 15 T cell receptor beta chains from a single sample sequenced in a study of blood T cell repertoires in COVID-19. TCRdb's table, derived via immunoSEQ multiplex PCR, lists solely in-frame clones and lacks some. Of roughly 400,000 clones in the sample, around 91% were seen once. The sequencing sample was made of PBMCs or T cells enriched from blood (not recorded which). Every receptor here comes from a man younger than 30 who had recovered from COVID-19.

The chain's CDR3 is CASSTGQGRTLHF. CDR3 in DNA: TGTGCCAGTAGTACCGGACAGGGTAGGACCCTCCACTTT. The chain links TRBV19 to TRBJ1-6, with 8 bases that match TRBD1. The CDR3 is made up of 13 amino acids. From germline, CDR1 is LNHDA and CDR2 SQIVND (reference sequence). The ends lost 4 bases at V and 14 bases at J; junction bases unmatched: 7.

The genes are TRBV2 and TRBJ1-1; D unresolved. This CDR3 spans 13 amino acids. The V end was cut by 11 bases, the J end by 2 bases, with 15 bases between. Germline CDR1 SNHLY, CDR2 FYNNEI. The CDR3 DNA is TGTGCCGAGCGGGCCGGATTTAACACTGAAGCTTTCTTT. Its translation: CAERAGFNTEAFF.

This clone has only a few counts. The CDR3 sequence is CASSSNSGGAGKLFF. The CDR3 region has the DNA TGTGCCAGCAGTTCAAATTCCGGGGGAGCGGGAAAACTGTTTTTT. The chain couples TRBV28 to TRBJ1-4, with D perhaps TRBD1 (5 bases). Germline CDR1 reads MDHEN; CDR2 reads SYDVKM. With 4 bases removed from V and 10 bases from J, the gap between germline ends came to 19 bases. This CDR3 has 15 amino acids.

This chain uses TRBV4-2 with TRBJ2-5; 7 bases agree with TRBD2. The CDR3 covers 14 residues. Germline V gene sequence: CDR1 LGHNA, CDR2 YNFKEQ. V lost 0 bases, J lost 5 bases, and 3 bases stayed unmatched. The CDR3 loop reads CASSQEREVETQYF. CDR3 DNA sequence: TGTGCCAGCAGCCAAGAACGGGAGGTGGAGACCCAGTACTTC.

This clone was seen a few times. J is TRBJ2-1 and V is TRBV24-1; 12 bases map to TRBD1. CDR1 and CDR2 (germline): KGHDR, SFDVKD. The CDR3 contains 17 residues. J was trimmed by 6 bases and V by 4 bases; bases with no gene match: 9. The CDR3: CATSDAMGQGATNEQFF. CDR3 bases: TGTGCCACCAGTGACGCGATGGGACAGGGGGCGACCAATGAGCAGTTCTTC.

The chain uses TRBV19 and TRBJ1-2; D gene unclear. The germline V and J ends were trimmed by 1 base and 6 bases, with 15 bases remaining between them. There are 15 residues in the CDR3. Germline assignment: CDR1 LNHDA and CDR2 SQIVND (reference sequence). For the CDR3, the DNA is TGTGCCAGTAGTATAGGCGGGCGGACTAGAAATGGCTACACCTTC. Protein sequence: CASSIGGRTRNGYTF.

Here the CDR3 DNA reads TGTGCCAGCAGCTTAATGGGGCAGTTGCAGTCACCCCTCCACTTT. Protein: CASSLMGQLQSPLHF. The genes are TRBV7-3 and TRBJ1-6; D is perhaps TRBD1 (5 bases). Germline V gene lookup returns CDR1 SGHTA and CDR2 FQGTGA. Trimming pared 1 base from V and 10 bases from J, leaving 14 bases between. This CDR3 comprises 15 residues.

This clone was seen once. V gene TRBV15 combines with J gene TRBJ1-5; D unresolved. V lost 3 bases and J lost 7, with 13 bases in between. The CDR3 spans 14 residues. The germline V gene has CDR1 LNHNV and CDR2 YYDKDF (reference sequence). Here the CDR3 reads CATSRVRGYQPQHF. The CDR3 DNA is TGTGCCACCAGCAGGGTAAGAGGGTACCAGCCCCAGCATTTT.

This clone appeared once. The V call is TRBV11-2, the J call TRBJ1-3, with 8 bases matching TRBD1. J lost 1 base, V lost 4 bases, and 9 bases had no gene match. Germline CDR1 is SGHAT and CDR2 is FQNNGV. CDR3 length equals 17 residues. CDR3 DNA sequence: TGTGCCAGCAGCTCAGTTAGGGGGACAGGTTCTGGAAACACCATATATTTT. Protein sequence: CASSSVRGTGSGNTIYF.

V gene TRBV6-5 combines with J gene TRBJ1-2; tentatively, D is TRBD1 (6 bases). This CDR3 has 14 residues. The V and J ends lost 4 bases and 3 bases respectively, with 12 bases between them. CDR1 and CDR2 from the germline V gene are MNHEY and SVGAGI. CDR3 sequence: CASSLLQGDYGYTF. The CDR3 DNA is TGTGCCAGCAGTTTATTACAGGGTGACTATGGCTACACCTTC.

A few counts support this clone. The rearrangement links TRBV7-3 to TRBJ2-7; tentatively, D is TRBD2 (5 bases). The germline V gene has CDR1 SGHTA and CDR2 FQGTGA. This CDR3 has 15 amino acids. Trimming removed 5 bases at V and 0 bases at J, with 14 bases between. The CDR3 loop is CASSPGESSSYEQYF. The CDR3, as DNA: TGTGCCAGCAGCCCCGGGGAGTCTTCCTCCTACGAGCAGTACTTC.

J is TRBJ2-5 and V is TRBV12-5; unclear D gene. Germline assignment: CDR1 LGHNT and CDR2 FRNRAP. The CDR3 spans 15 residues. Trimming shortened V by 7 bases and J by 5 bases, and 20 bases separated the two germline ends. Here the CDR3 reads CASAPFGYQSETQYF. In nucleotides, the CDR3 is TGTGCTAGTGCTCCGTTCGGTTACCAATCGGAGACCCAGTACTTC.

This clone was seen only once. The V and J genes are TRBV14 and TRBJ2-7; 7 bases align to TRBD2. With 4 bases clipped from V and 10 bases from J, the junction kept 7 bases outside the gene matches. CDR1 is SGHDN, CDR2 FVKESK, per germline. The CDR3 contains 12 residues. In DNA, the CDR3 is TGTGCCAGCAGCCCCCTGGGGGGGTTACAGTACTTC. Translating it yields CASSPLGGLQYF.

V gene TRBV5-6 combines with J gene TRBJ1-2; D is unclear. Trimming took off 4 bases at V and 5 bases at J, with 18 bases between the two ends. Germline V gene data show CDR1 as SGHDT and CDR2 as YYEEEE. This CDR3 contains 15 residues. CDR3 in DNA: TGTGCCAGCAGCGGGAGGTCACGGAAGTTTTATGGCTACACCTTC. This translates into CASSGRSRKFYGYTF. The full variable domain, its missing parts supplied by reference TRBV5-6 and TRBJ1-2, is DAGVTQSPTHLIKTRGQQVTLRCSPKSGHDTVSWYQQALGQGPQFIFQYYEEEERQRGNFPDRFSGHQFPNYSSELNVNALLLGDSALYLCASSGRSRKFYGYTFGSGTRLTVV.

The rearrangement joins TRBV3-1 (or the pseudogene TRBV3-2) to TRBJ1-6, with 9 bases that match TRBD1. After removal of 8 bases from V and 4 bases from J, the junction contained 6 bases not matched to a gene. Germline CDR1 LGHDT, CDR2 YNNKEL (reference sequence). The CDR3 runs to 15 residues. CDR3 DNA sequence: TGTGCCAGCGAATCCGGGACAGGGTATAATTCACCCCTCCACTTT. It translates to CASESGTGYNSPLHF.